Each of the 8 T cell receptor beta chains below was sequenced from the same sample in a study of CD8+CD57+ T cells in acquired aplastic anemia. Researchers used genomic DNA as the template to profile TCR beta VDJ and CDR3. TCRdb processed the reads anew with MiXCR; each CDR3 protein has one entry. Among some 190,000 distinct CDR3 sequences listed, 40% to 55% were seen once. Specimen: sorted CD4+, CD8+, or CD8+CD57+ T cells (not recorded which) from PBMCs. These receptor sequences come from a human donor in good health.

A note on this clonotype: This may arise from a read error, as a much more abundant clone is one base away. This sequence joins TRBV13 and TRBJ1-1; 7 bases fit TRBD1. V lost 5 bases and J lost 3; bases outside the gene matches: 6. The CDR3 is 14 amino acids. In germline, CDR1 is PRHDT, CDR2 FYEKMQ (reference sequence). The CDR3 sequence: CASSPDRVHTEAFF. The CDR3 region has the DNA TGTGCCAGCAGCCCTGACAGGGTCCACACTGAAGCTTTCTTT.

This clonotype was counted ten times or more. The chain employs TRBV10-3 and TRBJ2-3, with 7 nucleotides matching TRBD2. The V gene's germline CDR1 is ENHRY and CDR2 SYGVKD. Trimming took 4 bases from V and 5 from J; bases not matched to a gene: 9. The CDR3 loop spans 15 amino acids. CDR3 DNA: TGTGCCATCAGTGCGGGAGGCCCCCTTGGAGATACGCAGTATTTT. Translating it yields CAISAGGPLGDTQYF.

The chain carries TRBV2 and TRBJ1-1, with unresolved D. The V gene lost 10 bases and the J gene lost 1 base, with 7 bases spanning the gap. The V gene's germline CDR1 is SNHLY and CDR2 FYNNEI. The CDR3 covers 11 residues. The CDR3 region is CAKLRNTEAFF. The CDR3 coding sequence is TGTGCCAAGTTGAGGAACACTGAAGCTTTCTTT. Looking up the rest from reference TRBV2 and TRBJ1-1 gives the full variable domain: EPEVTQTPSHQVTQMGQEVILRCVPISNHLYFYWYRQILGQKVEFLVSFYNNEISEKSEIFDDQFSVERPDGSNFTLKIRSTKLEDSAMYFCAKLRNTEAFFGQGTRLTVV.

This clonotype was counted only a few times. The chain is built from TRBV13 and TRBJ1-5; tentative D call: TRBD1 (6 bases). V lost 0 bases and J lost 2, with 8 bases in between. The CDR3 totals 15 residues. Germline-derived CDR1 and CDR2 are PRHDT and FYEKMQ (reference sequence). For the CDR3, the DNA is TGTGCCAGCAGCTTAGGGGGGGCTCGCAATCAGCCCCAGCATTTT. Its protein is CASSLGGARNQPQHF. Full variable domain (outside the CDR3, taken from reference TRBV13 and TRBJ1-5): AAGVIQSPRHLIKEKRETATLKCYPIPRHDTVYWYQQGPGQDPQFLISFYEKMQSDKGSIPDRFSAQQFSDYHSELNMSSLELGDSALYFCASSLGGARNQPQHFGDGTRLSIL.

This clonotype is medium-sized within its sample. The chain has TRBV7-2 and TRBJ1-6; D unresolved. CDR3 length: 13 amino acids. Between the trimmed V and J ends, which lost 3 bases and 8 bases, there was a span of 8 bases. The V gene's germline CDR1 is SGHTA and CDR2 FQGNSA. CDR3 DNA: TGTGCCAGCAGCTTTGACGGCGATTCACCCCTCCACTTT. The encoded protein is CASSFDGDSPLHF.

The V gene is TRBV9, the J gene TRBJ2-3; D is perhaps TRBD1 (8 bases). This CDR3 comprises 17 residues. Looked up from germline, CDR1 is SGDLS and CDR2 is YYNGEE. V gave up 3 bases and J gave up 1 base, with 18 bases separating them. DNA for the CDR3: TGTGCCAGCAGCGATACAGGGGGGGGACACGGCACAGATACGCAGTATTTT. Translated, it gives CASSDTGGGHGTDTQYF.

This clonotype was seen repeatedly, ten times or more. J is TRBJ1-6 and V is TRBV6-2 or TRBV6-3, with TRBD1 as a possible D gene (5 bases). This CDR3 is built from 15 residues. The germline V gene encodes CDR1 MNHEY and CDR2 SVGEGT. V was trimmed by 5 bases and J by 11 bases, leaving 19 bases between them. DNA for the CDR3: TGTGCCAGCAGTACCTCCGGGGCAGTGAGAACACCCCTCCACTTT. Amino acids: CASSTSGAVRTPLHF.

This clonotype was seen repeatedly, ten times or more. The J gene is TRBJ1-2, the V gene TRBV7-9, with D tentatively TRBD1 (6 bases). This CDR3 region has 12 residues. CDR1 and CDR2 (germline): SEHNR, FQNEAQ (reference sequence). V was cut by 5 bases and J by 5 bases, with 9 bases left in between. The CDR3 sequence: CASSQQGYGYTF. The CDR3 DNA reads as TGTGCCAGCAGCCAACAGGGATATGGCTACACCTTC.